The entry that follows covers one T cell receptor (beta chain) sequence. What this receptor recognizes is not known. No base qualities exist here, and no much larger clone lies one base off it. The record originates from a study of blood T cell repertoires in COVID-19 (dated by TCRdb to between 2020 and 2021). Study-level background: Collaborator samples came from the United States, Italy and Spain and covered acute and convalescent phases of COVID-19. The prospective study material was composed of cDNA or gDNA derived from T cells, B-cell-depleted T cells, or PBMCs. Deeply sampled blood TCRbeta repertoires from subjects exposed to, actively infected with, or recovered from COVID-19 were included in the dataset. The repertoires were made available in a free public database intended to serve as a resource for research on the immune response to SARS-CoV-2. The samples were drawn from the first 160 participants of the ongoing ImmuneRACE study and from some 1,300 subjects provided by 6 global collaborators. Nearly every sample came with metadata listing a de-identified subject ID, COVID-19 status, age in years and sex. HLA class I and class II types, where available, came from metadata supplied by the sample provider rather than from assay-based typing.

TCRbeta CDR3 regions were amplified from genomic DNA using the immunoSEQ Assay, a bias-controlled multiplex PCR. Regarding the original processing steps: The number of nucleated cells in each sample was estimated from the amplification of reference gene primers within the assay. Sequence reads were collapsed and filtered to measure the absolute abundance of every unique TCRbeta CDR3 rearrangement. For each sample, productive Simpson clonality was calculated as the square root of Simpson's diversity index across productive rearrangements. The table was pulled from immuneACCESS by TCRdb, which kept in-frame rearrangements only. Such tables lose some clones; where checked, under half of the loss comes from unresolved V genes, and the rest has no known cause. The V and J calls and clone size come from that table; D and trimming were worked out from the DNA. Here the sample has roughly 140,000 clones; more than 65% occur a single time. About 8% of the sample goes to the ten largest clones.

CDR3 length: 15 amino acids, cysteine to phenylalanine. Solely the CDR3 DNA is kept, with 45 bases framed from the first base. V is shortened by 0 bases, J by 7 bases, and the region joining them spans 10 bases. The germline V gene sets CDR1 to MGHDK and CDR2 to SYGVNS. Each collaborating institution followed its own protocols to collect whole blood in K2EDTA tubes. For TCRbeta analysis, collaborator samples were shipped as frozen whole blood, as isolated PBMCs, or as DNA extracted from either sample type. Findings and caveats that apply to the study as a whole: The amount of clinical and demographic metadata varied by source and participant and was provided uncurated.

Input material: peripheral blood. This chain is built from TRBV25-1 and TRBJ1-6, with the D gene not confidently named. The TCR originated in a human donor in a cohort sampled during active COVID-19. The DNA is TGTGCCAGCAGTGAATATCGGGTAGTCAATTCACCCCTCCACTTT. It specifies CASSEYRVVNSPLHF.